This entry features one TCR beta chain sequence. As yet, its antigen is unknown. This specimen comes from a study of T-cell memory formation after mild COVID-19. The TCR alpha and TCR beta cDNA libraries, bearing sample barcodes and UMIs, were generated by 5'RACE using constant-segment primers. TCRdb analysed the 5' RACE reads with MiXCR anew, one entry per CDR3 protein. Among 90,000 to 120,000 distinct CDR3 sequences listed, under 15% were seen once. Study results and caveats: Cross-reactive memory seemingly joined, as some responding clones were found in pre-infection memory. CD4+ contracting clones were found mainly in CM and EM, and CD8+ ones in EMRA. The authors left the SARS-CoV-2 specificity of second-wave clones peaking on day 37 unconfirmed.

Trimming removed 6 bases from V and 4 bases from J, with 15 bases in between. The CDR3 covers 15 residues. Looked up from germline, CDR1 is SGHTA and CDR2 is FQGNSA. This clonotype was obtained from a man in his late teens or twenties who had mild COVID-19 (a few samples of this study predate the infection). Cell type and time point are not known. This chain joins TRBV7-2 and TRBJ2-2; no clear D gene. Sequencing input: PBMCs or a T cell subset sorted from them (not recorded which). DNA for the CDR3: TGTGCCAGCAGAGACCTGGCACGGGCCACCGGGGAGCTGTTTTTT. As protein: CASRDLARATGELFF. Variable domain in full (rest from reference TRBV7-2 and TRBJ2-2): GAGVSQSPSNKVTEKGKDVELRCDPISGHTALYWYRQSLGQGLEFLIYFQGNSAPDKSGLPSDRFSAERTGGSVSTLTIQRTQQEDSAVYLCASRDLARATGELFFGEGSRLTVL.